A single sample gave rise to the 13 T cell receptor beta chains below, sequenced in a study of T-cell reconstitution after alpha-beta-depleted transplantation in children. The library targeted TCRbeta and was prepared with unique molecular identifiers. Using its own MiXCR run on the PCR reads, TCRdb lists one record per CDR3 protein. The sample shows about 980,000 distinct CDR3 sequences, around 30% of them seen only once. The sequencing here drew on PBMCs, mostly from graft donor cells, taken 360 days after TCRalphabeta/CD19-depleted stem cell transplant. These receptors all stem from a boy in the first two years of life who had a stem cell transplant for SCID, so the T cells may come from the graft donor.

CDR3 nucleotides: TGTGCCACCAGCAGAGAGGAGAAGGGTGGCACTGAAGCTTTCTTT. Residues: CATSREEKGGTEAFF. The chain uses TRBV15 and TRBJ1-1, with no clear D. Trimming cost V 0 bases and J 4 bases, with 12 bases left between them. Looked up from germline, CDR1 is LNHNV and CDR2 is YYDKDF (reference sequence). CDR3 length equals 15 residues.

This clonotype has just a few counts. This chain connects TRBV27 to TRBJ1-2; 8 bases fit TRBD1. Per germline, CDR1 MNHEY and CDR2 SMNVEV (reference sequence). CDR3 size: 14 residues. The V gene end was trimmed by 5 bases and the J gene end by 8 bases; junction bases not matched to a gene: 10. CDR3 nucleotides: TGTGCCAGCAGTCGCGCCCCAGGGGGCGCAGGCTACACCTTC. It translates to CASSRAPGGAGYTF.

In its sample, this clonotype was seen a few times. The V and J genes are TRBV4-1 and TRBJ2-1; tentative D call: TRBD2 (6 bases). V lost 3 bases and J lost 8, with 23 bases in between. The CDR3 is 17 amino acids. Germline-derived CDR1 and CDR2 are MGHRA and YSYEKL. The CDR3, as DNA: TGCGCCAGCAGCCACCCCTTCCCAGCACGCGGGGTGGATGAGCAGTTCTTC. Amino acid sequence: CASSHPFPARGVDEQFF.

CDR3 protein: CASSHDRARGTEAFF. Written as DNA, the CDR3 is TGTGCCAGCAGCCACGACCGGGCGAGGGGGACTGAAGCTTTCTTT. V is TRBV12-3 or TRBV12-4 and J is TRBJ1-1, with D perhaps matching TRBD1 (6 bases). CDR3 length: 15 residues. The ends were cut back, 6 bases at V and 5 bases at J, with 19 bases in the middle.

This chain connects TRBV15 to TRBJ2-2; 8 bases are a match to TRBD1. V was clipped by 7 bases and J by 6 bases; unmatched bases: 10. Germline CDR1 reads LNHNV; CDR2 reads YYDKDF (reference sequence). CDR3 length: 15 residues. This CDR3 is CATNRDRRLAGELFF. The CDR3 DNA sequence: TGTGCCACCAATAGGGACAGGCGCCTCGCCGGGGAGCTGTTTTTT.

CDR3 region: CASSLGPNSGNTIYF. CDR3 bases: TGCGCCAGCAGCTTGGGGCCAAACTCTGGAAACACCATATATTTT. The chain has TRBV5-1 and TRBJ1-3; D is unclear. CDR1 SGHRS and CDR2 YFSETQ come from the germline V gene. Deletions cut 0 bases from V and 0 bases from J, with 7 bases between. There are 15 residues in the CDR3. Combining the CDR3 with reference TRBV5-1 and TRBJ1-3 gives the whole variable domain KAGVTQTPRYLIKTRGQQVTLSCSPISGHRSVSWYQQTPGQGLQFLFEYFSETQRNKGNFPGRFSGRQFSNSRSEMNVSTLELGDSALYLCASSLGPNSGNTIYFGEGSWLTVV.

J is TRBJ2-7 and V is TRBV7-2, with 8 bases fitting TRBD1. The CDR3 extends over 15 amino acids. Germline-derived CDR1 and CDR2 are SGHTA and FQGNSA. V lost 5 bases and J lost 1; bases outside the gene matches: 7. CDR3 sequence: CASSRTGHLSYEQYF. The CDR3 region has the DNA TGTGCCAGCAGCCGGACAGGGCACCTTTCCTACGAGCAGTACTTC. The whole variable domain, filled in from reference TRBV7-2 and TRBJ2-7, reads GAGVSQSPSNKVTEKGKDVELRCDPISGHTALYWYRQSLGQGLEFLIYFQGNSAPDKSGLPSDRFSAERTGGSVSTLTIQRTQQEDSAVYLCASSRTGHLSYEQYFGPGTRLTVT.

CDR3 amino acids: CASSSLHRSTDTQYF. The CDR3 coding sequence is TGTGCCAGCAGCTCCCTACATCGCTCCACAGATACGCAGTATTTT. V is TRBV4-2 and J is TRBJ2-3; D not resolved. CDR1 LGHNA and CDR2 YNFKEQ come from the germline V gene. This CDR3 comprises 15 residues. Trimming took off 5 bases at V and 2 bases at J, with 14 bases between the two ends.

The chain is built from TRBV2 and TRBJ2-5, with 10 bases that match TRBD2. This CDR3 spans 15 amino acids. Looked up from germline, CDR1 is SNHLY and CDR2 is FYNNEI. Trimming at V came to 4 bases and at J to 1 base, leaving 3 bases not matched to a gene. The CDR3 is CASSGRTSGQETQYF. CDR3 DNA sequence: TGTGCCAGCAGTGGCCGGACTAGCGGCCAAGAGACCCAGTACTTC.

The V call is TRBV6-5, the J call TRBJ2-5; D possibly uses TRBD1 or TRBD2 (5 bases each). The V gene's germline CDR1 is MNHEY and CDR2 SVGAGI. The CDR3 has 15 amino acids. V was clipped by 0 bases and J by 2 bases, with 10 bases between them. The CDR3 sequence: CASSYSGWGQETQYF. CDR3 DNA: TGTGCCAGCAGTTACTCGGGCTGGGGGCAAGAGACCCAGTACTTC.

This clonotype appeared a few times. The V and J genes are TRBV28 and TRBJ2-7; a weak D match, TRBD1 (6 bases). V lost 3 bases to trimming and J lost 12 bases, with 27 bases between them. The germline V gene encodes CDR1 MDHEN and CDR2 SYDVKM. This CDR3 contains 16 residues. DNA of the CDR3: TGTGCCAGCAGTTTTCCCACCCATAAAAGCGCAGGGGTCCCGTACTTC. This encodes CASSFPTHKSAGVPYF.

The chain employs TRBV7-2 and TRBJ2-5; possible D gene TRBD1, 6 bases. Trimming pared 4 bases from V and 4 bases from J, leaving 13 bases between. Germline CDR1 SGHTA, CDR2 FQGNSA. The CDR3 is 14 amino acids. The CDR3 coding sequence is TGTGCCAGCAGCTCACTTGAGGGGGTAGAGACCCAGTACTTC. It translates to CASSSLEGVETQYF.

This clonotype turned up a few times. The genes are TRBV6-5 and TRBJ1-1, with D tentatively TRBD1 (6 bases). This CDR3 region has 14 residues. In germline, CDR1 is MNHEY, CDR2 SVGAGI. Between the trimmed V and J ends, which lost 6 bases and 3 bases, there was a span of 14 bases. Here the CDR3 reads CASSLTQGYTEAFF. The CDR3 DNA reads TGTGCCAGCAGCCTCACACAGGGATACACTGAAGCTTTCTTT.